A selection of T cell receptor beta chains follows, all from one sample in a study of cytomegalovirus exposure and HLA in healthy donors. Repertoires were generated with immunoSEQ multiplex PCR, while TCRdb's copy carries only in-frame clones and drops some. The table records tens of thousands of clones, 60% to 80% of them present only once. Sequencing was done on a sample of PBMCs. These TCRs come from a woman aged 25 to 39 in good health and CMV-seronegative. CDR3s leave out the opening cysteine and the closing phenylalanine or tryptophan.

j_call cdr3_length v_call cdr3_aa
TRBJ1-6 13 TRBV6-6 ASSLRGTDNSPLH
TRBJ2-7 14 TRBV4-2 ASSQEIRAGEGEQY
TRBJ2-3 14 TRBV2 ASTMSSGSSTDTQY
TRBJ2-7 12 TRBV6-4 ASSDSYPSYEQY
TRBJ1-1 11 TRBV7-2 ASSRQGADEAF
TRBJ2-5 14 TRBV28 ASSLSIPNGGETQY
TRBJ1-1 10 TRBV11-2 ASSLRPDMAF
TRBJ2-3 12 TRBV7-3 ASSPGGPTDTQY
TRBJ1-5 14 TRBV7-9 ASSFGQGGRDQPQH
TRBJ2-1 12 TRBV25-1 ASEPFDSYNEQF
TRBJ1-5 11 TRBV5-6 ASSVDRGQPQH
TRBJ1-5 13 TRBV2 ASREGAGSNQPQH
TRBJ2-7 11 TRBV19 ASSRDSTYEQY
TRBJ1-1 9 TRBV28 ASRLGTEAF
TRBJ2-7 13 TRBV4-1 ASSQDRGKSYEQY
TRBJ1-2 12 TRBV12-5 ASGIRELVYGYT